Presented here are 26 T cell receptor beta chains from one specimen sequenced in a study of T cells after posttransplantation cyclophosphamide. Busulfan-fludarabine conditioning, marrow transplant, and cyclophosphamide on days +3 and +4 were administered. Sequenced by immunoSEQ multiplex PCR; TCRdb stores in-frame clones only, minus some. Among 2,500 to 3,500 clones, around 75% were seen once, and the ten largest hold around 8.5%. The sequencing here drew on PBMCs, taken about 190 days after allogeneic stem cell transplant with posttransplant cyclophosphamide. The receptors here all came from a male patient in his sixties or seventies who received an allogeneic stem cell transplant from a related donor and was CMV-positive. The T cells may come from the graft donor.

The V and J genes are TRBV29-1 and TRBJ2-5; the match to TRBD2 covers 9 bases. The ends lost 6 bases at V and 2 bases at J; junction bases unmatched: 7. CDR3 length equals 14 residues. The V gene's germline CDR1 is SQVTM and CDR2 ANQGSEA. CDR3 region: CSVRSGGYQETQYF. The CDR3 DNA is TGCAGCGTCCGTAGCGGGGGATATCAAGAGACCCAGTACTTC.

The chain recombines TRBV28 with TRBJ1-5; D unclear. Trimming cost V 5 bases and J 2 bases, with 13 bases left between them. Looked up from germline, CDR1 is MDHEN and CDR2 is SYDVKM. The CDR3 contains 15 residues. CDR3 residues: CASSTARPGNQPQHF. CDR3 DNA sequence: TGTGCCAGCAGTACCGCCAGGCCTGGCAATCAGCCCCAGCATTTT.

Written as DNA, the CDR3 is TGTGCCAGCACCCCTGGGGCAGCCGCACCCCTCCACTTT. Its translation: CASTPGAAAPLHF. The chain carries TRBV27 and TRBJ1-6; weak D call: TRBD1 (5 bases). V lost 7 bases, J lost 11 bases, and 15 bases lay in between. Germline V lookup: CDR1 MNHEY, CDR2 SMNVEV (reference sequence). CDR3 length: 13 residues.

This chain uses TRBV7-3 with TRBJ2-7, with 10 bases matching TRBD2. The junction had 20 bases not matched to a gene; V was cut back by 1 base and J by 2 bases. CDR3 size: 21 residues. Germline V gene lookup returns CDR1 SGHTA and CDR2 FQGTGA. Here the CDR3 reads CASSLRKRGGQRPTATYEQYV. CDR3 in DNA: TGTGCCAGCAGCTTAAGGAAGCGGGGGGGACAGCGCCCGACTGCTACCTACGAGCAGTACGTC.

The chain links TRBV2 to TRBJ2-3; no reliable D call. The CDR3 extends over 14 amino acids. Germline values: CDR1 SNHLY, CDR2 FYNNEI. V dropped 4 bases and J dropped 2 bases, with 10 bases sitting between them. CDR3 protein: CASSAPVNTDTQYF. The CDR3 bases are TGTGCCAGCAGTGCTCCGGTCAACACAGATACGCAGTATTTT.

The gene calls are TRBV6-5 and TRBJ2-2; 8 bases align to TRBD1. Germline V gives CDR1 MNHEY, CDR2 SVGAGI. The CDR3 runs to 15 residues. The ends lost 4 bases at V and 2 bases at J; junction bases unmatched: 3. CDR3 protein: CASSSGQGNTGELFF. CDR3 sequence (DNA): TGTGCCAGCAGTTCCGGACAGGGTAACACCGGGGAGCTGTTTTTT.

This clone was seen only a few times. V and J are TRBV13 and TRBJ1-2; 8 positions match TRBD1. The CDR3 sequence is 14 residues long. Germline V gene lookup returns CDR1 PRHDT and CDR2 FYEKMQ (reference sequence). The junction had 7 bases not matched to a gene; V was cut back by 5 bases and J by 5 bases. The CDR3, as DNA: TGTGCCAGCAGCGCAGAGACAGGGGATTATGGCTACACCTTC. It translates to CASSAETGDYGYTF. Looking up the rest from reference TRBV13 and TRBJ1-2 gives the full variable domain: AAGVIQSPRHLIKEKRETATLKCYPIPRHDTVYWYQQGPGQDPQFLISFYEKMQSDKGSIPDRFSAQQFSDYHSELNMSSLELGDSALYFCASSAETGDYGYTFGSGTRLTVV.

This clone was seen only a few times. The chain couples TRBV5-4 to TRBJ2-7, with D unresolved. The V gene's germline CDR1 is SGHNT and CDR2 YYREEE (reference sequence). The CDR3 length is 15 residues. V dropped 0 bases and J dropped 4 bases, with 14 bases sitting between them. The CDR3 loop is CASSLDSPNLYEQYF. CDR3 nucleotides: TGTGCCAGCAGCTTGGACTCCCCAAATTTGTACGAGCAGTACTTC.

This clone appeared a few times. The chain uses TRBV6-1 and TRBJ2-1; the match to TRBD2 covers 10 bases. Per germline, CDR1 MNHNS and CDR2 SASEGT. The CDR3 consists of 16 residues. Germline trimming cut 2 bases from V and 9 bases from J; bases unmatched to any gene: 10. DNA for the CDR3: TGTGCCAGCAGTGAAACAAGGCTAGCGGGAGCTTTTGAGCAGTTCTTC. Amino acids: CASSETRLAGAFEQFF.

The J gene is TRBJ2-5, the V gene TRBV4-2; 8 bases align to TRBD2. CDR3 length: 18 residues. The germline CDR1 and CDR2 sequences are LGHNA and YNFKEQ. With 0 bases clipped from V and 4 bases from J, the junction kept 13 bases outside the gene matches. The CDR3 sequence: CASSQEFPPGGTGETQYF. CDR3 sequence (DNA): TGTGCCAGCAGCCAAGAATTTCCCCCGGGAGGGACGGGAGAGACCCAGTACTTC.

Only a few counts were recorded for this clone. The rearrangement joins TRBV27 to TRBJ1-5; 8 nucleotides match TRBD1. Per germline, CDR1 MNHEY and CDR2 SMNVEV (reference sequence). There are 15 residues in the CDR3. V trimming: 3 bases; J trimming: 2 bases; junction bases outside the gene matches: 3. The CDR3 here is CASSFRGRGNQPQHF. The CDR3, as DNA: TGTGCCAGCAGTTTCAGGGGGCGCGGCAATCAGCCCCAGCATTTT.

The chain couples TRBV5-6 to TRBJ1-2; 10 bases map to TRBD1. With V trimmed by 5 bases and J by 3 bases, 4 bases remained unmatched. The CDR3 is made up of 14 amino acids. Looked up from germline, CDR1 is SGHDT and CDR2 is YYEEEE. The CDR3 reads CASSRGQGDYGYTF. CDR3 bases: TGTGCCAGCAGTCGAGGACAGGGGGACTATGGCTACACCTTC.

This clone was observed once. V and J are TRBV6-6 and TRBJ1-5, with TRBD1 matching over 8 bases. V gave up 4 bases and J gave up 2 bases; unmatched junction bases: 7. CDR1 is MNHNY, CDR2 SVGAGI, per germline (reference sequence). CDR3 size: 16 residues. The CDR3 region has the DNA TGTGCCAGCAGTTCCCCGGGACAGGCAGGCAATCAGCCCCAGCATTTT. Translation gives CASSSPGQAGNQPQHF.

V gene TRBV10-3 combines with J gene TRBJ2-2; D is undetermined. There are 13 residues in the CDR3. The V gene's germline CDR1 is ENHRY and CDR2 SYGVKD. V lost 10 bases and J lost 7, with 16 bases in between. CDR3 residues: CATTPDKLGELFF. The CDR3 nucleotides read TGTGCCACCACCCCCGACAAACTCGGGGAGCTGTTTTTT.

The genes are TRBV6-6 and TRBJ2-1; D call uncertain. Trimming removed 6 bases from V and 10 bases from J, with 10 bases in between. The length of the CDR3 is 11 residues. Germline loops: CDR1 MNHNY, CDR2 SVGAGI (reference sequence). Written as DNA, the CDR3 is TGTGCCAGCAGCCGGGTGTTGGAGCAGTTCTTC. Translated: CASSRVLEQFF.

The genes are TRBV10-3 and TRBJ1-6, with D uncertain. The CDR3 runs 14 residues. Trimming shortened V by 10 bases and J by 0 bases, and 10 bases separated the two germline ends. In germline, CDR1 is ENHRY, CDR2 SYGVKD. CDR3 loop: CANDNSSYNSPLHF. Here the CDR3 DNA reads TGTGCCAACGATAACAGCTCCTATAATTCACCCCTCCACTTT.

V is TRBV7-2 and J is TRBJ1-6; 8 nucleotides agree with TRBD1. Germline V gene sequence: CDR1 SGHTA, CDR2 FQGNSA. This CDR3 region has 14 residues. Trimming cost V 5 bases and J 3 bases; bases outside gene matches: 0. CDR3 coding DNA: TGTGCCAGCAGCGGACAGGGCTATAATTCACCCCTCCACTTT. It encodes CASSGQGYNSPLHF.

The chain uses TRBV7-7 and TRBJ2-2; no reliable D call. V was shortened by 6 bases and J by 0 bases, with 5 bases between the two germline ends. Germline CDR1 reads SSHAT; CDR2 reads FNYEAQ (reference sequence). This CDR3 is built from 13 residues. CDR3 protein: CASRASNTGELFF. The DNA of the CDR3 is TGTGCCAGCAGGGCCTCGAACACCGGGGAGCTGTTTTTT.

V and J are TRBV28 and TRBJ2-7, with 10 positions matching TRBD1. Germline V gene data show CDR1 as MDHEN and CDR2 as SYDVKM. J gave up 2 bases and V 7 bases, and 5 bases lay outside the gene matches. CDR3 size: 14 residues. In DNA form, the CDR3 reads TGTGCCAGCACCCCGGGACAGGGGACCTACGAGCAGTACTTC. It specifies CASTPGQGTYEQYF.

V and J are TRBV28 and TRBJ1-4; 10 bases line up with TRBD1. The germline V gene encodes CDR1 MDHEN and CDR2 SYDVKM. With 2 bases clipped from V and 8 bases from J, the junction kept 5 bases outside the gene matches. The CDR3 covers 15 residues. CDR3 nucleotide sequence: TGTGCCAGCAGTTTAGGAGGACAGGGGGGAGAAAAACTGTTTTTT. Protein: CASSLGGQGGEKLFF.

The chain links TRBV28 to TRBJ2-2; 8 bases are shared with TRBD1. The junction had 2 bases not matched to a gene; V was cut back by 1 base and J by 1 base. Germline CDR1 MDHEN, CDR2 SYDVKM. The CDR3 runs to 16 residues. In nucleotides, the CDR3 is TGTGCCAGCAGTTTATTAGGGACAGGGAACACCGGGGAGCTGTTTTTT. Its protein is CASSLLGTGNTGELFF.

The rearrangement joins TRBV5-6 to TRBJ2-1, with 8 bases aligning to TRBD2. CDR1 is SGHDT and CDR2 is YYEEEE in the germline V gene. The CDR3 is 15 amino acids. Germline trimming cut 3 bases from V and 3 bases from J; bases unmatched to any gene: 5. This chain's CDR3 is CASSSRGGSYNEQFF. The CDR3 DNA reads TGTGCCAGCAGCTCCCGGGGGGGGAGCTACAATGAGCAGTTCTTC.

The rearrangement joins TRBV7-8 to TRBJ2-4; 10 bases fit TRBD1. Trimming at V came to 5 bases and at J to 2 bases, leaving 9 bases not matched to a gene. Per the germline V gene, CDR1 is SGHVS and CDR2 is FQNEAQ. The CDR3 loop spans 17 amino acids. CDR3 nucleotides: TGTGCCAGCAGCCCCGACAGGGGGCAGAGTTCCAAAAACATTCAGTACTTC. This codes for CASSPDRGQSSKNIQYF.

The CDR3 reads CASSVGGIPLTDTQYF. CDR3 in DNA: TGTGCCAGCAGCGTAGGGGGCATACCGCTCACAGATACGCAGTATTTT. The chain joins TRBV9 to TRBJ2-3; D is possibly TRBD1 (5 bases). Germline CDR1 and CDR2: SGDLS and YYNGEE. V was clipped by 0 bases and J by 2 bases, with 13 bases between them. This CDR3 has 16 residues.

This chain joins TRBV9 and TRBJ2-3; TRBD2 matches 7 bases. V lost 2 bases, J lost 0 bases, and 3 bases stayed unmatched. Germline V gene sequence: CDR1 SGDLS, CDR2 YYNGEE. The CDR3 contains 15 residues. CDR3 sequence reads: CASSVRAGSTDTQYF. As DNA, the CDR3 is TGTGCCAGCAGCGTCAGAGCGGGGAGCACAGATACGCAGTATTTT.

V and J are TRBV28 and TRBJ1-5; 11 bases are a match to TRBD1. V lost 6 bases to trimming and J lost 3 bases; unmatched junction nucleotides: 1. The CDR3 covers 14 residues. CDR1 and CDR2 from the germline V gene are MDHEN and SYDVKM. CDR3 bases: TGTGCCAGCAGGGGACAGGGGGTCAATCAGCCCCAGCATTTT. As protein: CASRGQGVNQPQHF.